Below are 25 T cell receptor beta chains sequenced from a single sample in a study of blood T cell repertoires in COVID-19. Method: immunoSEQ multiplex PCR; TCRdb's copy keeps in-frame clones and lacks some. Here the sample spans a few hundred thousand clones, roughly 88% being singletons. Sequencing used peripheral blood. These receptors originate from a woman in her thirties or forties who had recovered from COVID-19.

This chain uses TRBV10-3 with TRBJ2-7, with 7 bases that match TRBD1. V lost 2 bases to trimming and J lost 4 bases; unmatched junction nucleotides: 5. Germline loops: CDR1 ENHRY, CDR2 SYGVKD. This CDR3 has 14 residues. CDR3 bases: TGTGCCATCAGTGAGCCAGGGGGTCAGTACGAGCAGTACTTC. Protein: CAISEPGGQYEQYF.

The gene calls are TRBV6-5 and TRBJ1-5; D ambiguous. CDR1 MNHEY and CDR2 SVGAGI come from the germline V gene. The CDR3 runs 15 residues. Deletions cut 6 bases from V and 7 bases from J, with 19 bases between. The CDR3 here is CASSPTPITRQPQHF. The DNA of the CDR3 is TGTGCCAGCAGCCCAACTCCTATAACGAGACAGCCCCAGCATTTT.

V usage is TRBV4-3 and J usage is TRBJ1-2; D not resolved. The CDR3 spans 15 residues. Germline V CDR1 and CDR2: LGHNA, YSLEER. Between the trimmed V and J ends, which lost 1 base and 0 bases, there was a span of 9 bases. CDR3 DNA sequence: TGCGCCAGCAGCCAAGCTCGGGGATCTAACTATGGCTACACCTTC. It translates to CASSQARGSNYGYTF.

This chain links TRBV7-9 with TRBJ2-3; a possible D gene is TRBD1 (6 bases). Germline values: CDR1 SEHNR, CDR2 FQNEAQ (reference sequence). This CDR3 has 16 residues. The V end was cut by 5 bases, the J end by 3 bases, with 18 bases between. CDR3 sequence reads: CASSPRQGRNTDTQYF. CDR3 coding DNA: TGTGCCAGCAGCCCCCGGCAGGGGAGAAATACAGATACGCAGTATTTT.

The rearrangement uses TRBV19 and TRBJ1-5; 7 bases line up with TRBD1. The V gene's germline CDR1 is LNHDA and CDR2 SQIVND (reference sequence). This CDR3 is 13 amino acids long. V lost 8 bases and J lost 4; bases outside the gene matches: 5. This CDR3 reads CASSGQSNQPQHF. The CDR3, as DNA: TGTGCCAGTTCGGGACAGTCAAATCAGCCCCAGCATTTT.

The chain joins TRBV24-1 to TRBJ2-3; D is perhaps TRBD2 (5 bases). There are 13 residues in the CDR3. Between the trimmed V and J ends, which lost 5 bases and 5 bases, there was a span of 10 bases. CDR1 KGHDR and CDR2 SFDVKD come from the germline V gene. CDR3 in amino acids: CATSVGSRDTQYF. CDR3 sequence (DNA): TGTGCCACCAGTGTAGGGAGTCGAGATACGCAGTATTTT.

The chain couples TRBV7-2 to TRBJ1-4; possibly TRBD1 for D (6 bases). Trimming stripped 1 base from V and 5 bases from J, with 11 bases between. In germline, CDR1 is SGHTA, CDR2 FQGNSA. This CDR3 is built from 15 residues. CDR3 coding DNA: TGTGCCAGCAGCTTAGTAGGGGGAGGGAATGAAAAACTGTTTTTT. Translated, it gives CASSLVGGGNEKLFF.

The rearrangement links TRBV7-9 to TRBJ2-1; perhaps TRBD2 as D (5 bases). Between the trimmed V and J ends, which lost 9 bases and 2 bases, there was a span of 17 bases. The CDR3 has 15 amino acids. Per the germline V gene, CDR1 is SEHNR and CDR2 is FQNEAQ (reference sequence). CDR3: CASSTPTGAYNEQFF. The CDR3 DNA is TGTGCCAGTTCTACTCCTACCGGGGCCTACAATGAGCAGTTCTTC.

The chain combines TRBV28 with TRBJ1-5, with 8 bases aligning to TRBD1. Trimming removed 6 bases from V and 0 bases from J; junction bases left unmatched: 1. The CDR3 is 14 amino acids. Looked up from germline, CDR1 is MDHEN and CDR2 is SYDVKM. CDR3 coding DNA: TGTGCCAGCAGACAGGGGGGTAGCAATCAGCCCCAGCATTTT. It encodes CASRQGGSNQPQHF.

The V and J genes are TRBV5-1 and TRBJ1-5; perhaps TRBD1 as D (5 bases). The germline gives CDR1 SGHRS, CDR2 YFSETQ. The CDR3 has 15 residues. V shed 0 bases and J shed 6 bases, with 13 bases lying between them. The CDR3 loop reads CASSLAGVASQPQHF. The CDR3 bases are TGCGCCAGCAGCTTGGCGGGGGTGGCCAGTCAGCCCCAGCATTTT.

J is TRBJ1-1 and V is TRBV5-6; tentative D call: TRBD1 (5 bases). CDR1 and CDR2 from the germline V gene are SGHDT and YYEEEE. V lost 5 bases and J 3 bases, leaving 17 bases between the germline ends. This CDR3 contains 15 residues. The CDR3 protein is CASRAGSGGDTEAFF. As DNA, the CDR3 is TGTGCCAGCAGGGCCGGTTCGGGGGGAGACACTGAAGCTTTCTTT. The whole variable domain, filled in from reference TRBV5-6 and TRBJ1-1, reads DAGVTQSPTHLIKTRGQQVTLRCSPKSGHDTVSWYQQALGQGPQFIFQYYEEEERQRGNFPDRFSGHQFPNYSSELNVNALLLGDSALYLCASRAGSGGDTEAFFGQGTRLTVV.

The J gene is TRBJ1-5, the V gene TRBV14, with unresolved D. This CDR3 is built from 16 residues. CDR1 and CDR2 (germline): SGHDN, FVKESK. The V end lost 5 bases, the J end lost 0 bases, and 14 bases lay between the germline ends. The CDR3 spells CASSATLLHSNQPQHF. CDR3 coding DNA: TGTGCCAGCAGCGCAACCTTACTCCATAGCAATCAGCCCCAGCATTTT.

This clone came up once. V and J are TRBV19 and TRBJ1-2; D remains ambiguous. The CDR3 sequence is 13 residues long. Germline CDR1 is LNHDA and CDR2 is SQIVND (reference sequence). Trimming shortened V by 7 bases and J by 6 bases, and 15 bases separated the two germline ends. CDR3 nucleotides: TGTGCCAGTACCAGACAAGGACTTCATGGCTACACCTTC. Translation gives CASTRQGLHGYTF.

There are a few counts of this clone. The gene calls are TRBV7-2 and TRBJ1-1; no firm D call. V was pared by 4 bases and J by 1 base, with 10 bases between. The CDR3 extends over 14 amino acids. Germline CDR1 and CDR2: SGHTA and FQGNSA. The DNA of the CDR3 is TGTGCCAGCAGCTCCCCTTTTAAGAACACTGAAGCTTTCTTT. Its translation is CASSSPFKNTEAFF.

The CDR3 here is CAISAADTQYF. CDR3 coding DNA: TGTGCCATCAGTGCCGCAGATACGCAGTATTTT. V and J are TRBV10-3 and TRBJ2-3; D is undetermined. Trimming shortened V by 4 bases and J by 4 bases, and 3 bases separated the two germline ends. CDR3 length: 11 amino acids. Germline assignment: CDR1 ENHRY and CDR2 SYGVKD.

This clone was observed a handful of times. The chain couples TRBV10-3 to TRBJ2-3, with TRBD1 matching 8 bases. This CDR3 spans 17 amino acids. J gave up 2 bases and V 3 bases, and 10 bases lay outside the gene matches. Germline lookup yields CDR1 ENHRY and CDR2 SYGVKD. The CDR3 nucleotides read TGTGCCATCAGTGACTTTTTCGCAGGGGGCCCCACAGATACGCAGTATTTT. Translated, it gives CAISDFFAGGPTDTQYF.

This chain links TRBV5-1 with TRBJ1-4; 8 positions agree with TRBD1. V shed 4 bases and J 8 bases; nucleotides not matched to a gene: 7. Germline V gene lookup returns CDR1 SGHRS and CDR2 YFSETQ. This CDR3 contains 14 residues. The CDR3 is CASSPTGDREKLFF. As DNA, the CDR3 is TGCGCCAGCAGCCCGACAGGGGACCGGGAAAAACTGTTTTTT. Based on the CDR3 plus reference TRBV5-1 and TRBJ1-4, the full variable domain is KAGVTQTPRYLIKTRGQQVTLSCSPISGHRSVSWYQQTPGQGLQFLFEYFSETQRNKGNFPGRFSGRQFSNSRSEMNVSTLELGDSALYLCASSPTGDREKLFFGSGTQLSVL.

The CDR3 nucleotides are TGTGCCAGCAGCAACGGACTAGCGGGCCTTAGCACAGATACGCAGTATTTT. Amino acids: CASSNGLAGLSTDTQYF. The chain has TRBV3-1 (or the pseudogene TRBV3-2) and TRBJ2-3; TRBD2 aligns across 11 bases. Trimming cost V 5 bases and J 0 bases; bases outside gene matches: 7. Germline V gene data show CDR1 as LGHDT and CDR2 as YNNKEL (reference sequence). The CDR3 runs to 17 residues.

The rearrangement links TRBV4-2 to TRBJ2-7; the match to TRBD1 covers 7 bases. The junction had 3 bases not matched to a gene; V was cut back by 0 bases and J by 1 base. Germline loops: CDR1 LGHNA, CDR2 YNFKEQ. This CDR3 is 15 amino acids long. The CDR3 loop reads CASSQDPGQSYEQYF. The CDR3 DNA is TGTGCCAGCAGCCAAGACCCGGGACAGTCCTACGAGCAGTACTTC.

A single count supports this clone. Other DNA sequences in this sample translate to the same CDR3. The gene calls are TRBV27 and TRBJ2-5, with a possible D match to TRBD2 (7 bases). Germline assignment: CDR1 MNHEY and CDR2 SMNVEV (reference sequence). This CDR3 is 12 amino acids long. The ends were cut back, 8 bases at V and 4 bases at J, with 11 bases in the middle. Here the CDR3 reads CASGGARETQYF. The CDR3 DNA follows: TGTGCCAGCGGGGGGGCGCGAGAGACCCAGTACTTC.

The genes are TRBV6-2 or TRBV6-3 and TRBJ2-5, with TRBD2 matching over 12 bases. CDR3 length: 16 amino acids. CDR1 is MNHEY and CDR2 is SVGEGT in the germline V gene. Trimming removed 5 bases from V and 5 bases from J; junction bases left unmatched: 9. The CDR3 sequence: CASSPGLAGTRETQYF. CDR3 bases: TGTGCCAGCAGTCCCGGACTAGCGGGGACGAGGGAGACCCAGTACTTC.

V is TRBV7-8 and J is TRBJ1-4, with unresolved D. Trimming took 1 base from V and 7 from J, leaving 7 bases between them. From germline, CDR1 is SGHVS and CDR2 FQNEAQ. CDR3 size: 13 residues. The CDR3 protein is CASSLERGEKLFF. The DNA for the CDR3 is TGTGCCAGCAGCTTAGAACGGGGTGAAAAACTGTTTTTT.

The rearrangement joins TRBV3-1 (or the pseudogene TRBV3-2) to TRBJ2-3; tentatively, D is TRBD1 (6 bases). CDR3 length: 14 amino acids. The V gene's germline CDR1 is LGHDT and CDR2 YNNKEL (reference sequence). Trimming shortened V by 10 bases and J by 2 bases, and 16 bases separated the two germline ends. The CDR3 sequence: CATSQDSFTDTQYF. CDR3 coding DNA: TGTGCCACCTCCCAGGACAGTTTCACAGATACGCAGTATTTT.

This clone has only one observation. The chain combines TRBV6-5 with TRBJ1-4; weak D call: TRBD1 (6 bases). In germline, CDR1 is MNHEY, CDR2 SVGAGI. V was cut by 6 bases and J by 4 bases, with 9 bases left in between. The CDR3 sequence is 13 residues long. The CDR3 is CASRQGGNEKLFF. CDR3 DNA: TGTGCCAGCAGACAGGGTGGTAATGAAAAACTGTTTTTT.

This chain links TRBV11-3 with TRBJ1-2; D is possibly TRBD1 (6 bases). Germline CDR1 reads SGHNT; CDR2 reads YENEEA. Trimming took 3 bases from V and 4 from J, leaving 24 bases between them. CDR3 length equals 18 residues. Written as DNA, the CDR3 is TGTGCCAGCAGCTTGGATCGGGACACCTCTGAGGTCCCCTATGGCTACACCTTC. Translation gives CASSLDRDTSEVPYGYTF.